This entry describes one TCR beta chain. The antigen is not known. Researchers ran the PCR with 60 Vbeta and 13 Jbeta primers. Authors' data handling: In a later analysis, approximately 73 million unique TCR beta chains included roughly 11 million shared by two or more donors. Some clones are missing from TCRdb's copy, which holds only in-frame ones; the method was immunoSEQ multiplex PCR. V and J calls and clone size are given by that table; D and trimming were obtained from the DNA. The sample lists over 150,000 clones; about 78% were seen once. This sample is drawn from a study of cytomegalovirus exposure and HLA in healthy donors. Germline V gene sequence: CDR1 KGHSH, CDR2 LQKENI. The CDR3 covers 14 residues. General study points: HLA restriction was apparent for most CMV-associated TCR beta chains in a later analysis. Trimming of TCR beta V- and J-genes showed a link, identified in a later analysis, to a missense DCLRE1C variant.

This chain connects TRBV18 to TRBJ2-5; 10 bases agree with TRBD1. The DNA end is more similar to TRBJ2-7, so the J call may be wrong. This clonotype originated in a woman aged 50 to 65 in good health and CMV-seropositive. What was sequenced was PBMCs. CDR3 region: CASSPGTGVSEQYF. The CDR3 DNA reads TGTGCCAGCTCACCAGGGACAGGGGTTTCCGAGCAGTACTTC.